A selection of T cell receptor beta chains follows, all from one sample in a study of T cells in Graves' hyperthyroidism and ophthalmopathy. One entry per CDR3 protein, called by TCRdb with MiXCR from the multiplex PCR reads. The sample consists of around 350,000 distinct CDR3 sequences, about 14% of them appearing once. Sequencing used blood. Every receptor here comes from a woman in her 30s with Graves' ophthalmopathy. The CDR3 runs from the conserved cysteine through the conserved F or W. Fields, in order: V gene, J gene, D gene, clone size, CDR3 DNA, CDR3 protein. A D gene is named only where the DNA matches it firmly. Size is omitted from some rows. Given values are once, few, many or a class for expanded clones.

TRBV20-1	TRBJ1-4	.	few	TGCAGTGCTAGAGACCCACAGGGTCTATGGGCCGAAAAACTGTTTTTT	CSARDPQGLWAEKLFF
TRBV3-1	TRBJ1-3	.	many	TGTGCCAGCAGCAAAATAGGGGGCTCTGGAAACACCATATATTTT	CASSKIGGSGNTIYF
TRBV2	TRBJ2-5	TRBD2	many	TGTGCCAGCACACTAGCGGGGGGGCCTTACCACCAAGAGACCCAGTACTTC	CASTLAGGPYHQETQYF
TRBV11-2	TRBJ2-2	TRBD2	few	TGTGCCAGCGGGGGGACTAGCGTATTCACCGGGGAGCTGTTTTTT	CASGGTSVFTGELFF
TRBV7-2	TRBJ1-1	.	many	TGTGCCAGCAGCTTAGGGACGTTGAAGCTGAACACTGAAGCTTTCTTT	CASSLGTLKLNTEAFF
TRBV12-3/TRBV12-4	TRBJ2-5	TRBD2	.	TGTGCCAGCAGCCAATCTAGCGGATACCAAGAGACCCAGTACTTC	CASSQSSGYQETQYF
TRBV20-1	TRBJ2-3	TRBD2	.	TGCAGTGCTAGAGGCCCGACTAGCGGGAAAACAGATACGCAGTATTTT	CSARGPTSGKTDTQYF
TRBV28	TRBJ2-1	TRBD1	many	TGTGCCAGCCTTAACCGGGGACAGGGCAAGAGGGTGCAGTTCTTC	CASLNRGQGKRVQFF
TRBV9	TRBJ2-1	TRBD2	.	TGTGCCAGCAGCGGGGGGGGGAGCTCCTACAATGAGCAGTTCTTC	CASSGGGSSYNEQFF
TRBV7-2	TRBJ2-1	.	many	TGTGCCATTTCGCCCCGGGGGTCCAGGGATGAGCAGTTCTTC	CAISPRGSRDEQFF
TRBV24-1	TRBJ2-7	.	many	TGTGCCACCAGTGATTTTAATGCGCCCTACGGTGAGCAGTACTTC	CATSDFNAPYGEQYF
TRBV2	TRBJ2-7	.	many	TGTGCCAGCAGTACGATTTCGCCCGGCGAGCAGTACTTC	CASSTISPGEQYF
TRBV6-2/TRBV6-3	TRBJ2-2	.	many	TGTGCCAGCAGGGAGGCGGCGAGGGGGACCGGGGAGCTGTTTTTT	CASREAARGTGELFF
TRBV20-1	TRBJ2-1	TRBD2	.	TGCAGTGCTAGAGATTGGCGGAATAGCGGGGAGTCCTACAATGAGCAGTTCTTC	CSARDWRNSGESYNEQFF
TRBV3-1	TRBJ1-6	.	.	TGTGCCAGCAGCCAACCGGGACGGATAAATTCACCCCTCCACTTT	CASSQPGRINSPLHF
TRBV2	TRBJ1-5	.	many	TGTGCCAGCCGTCAGAGATCCTACAATCAGCCCCAGCATTTT	CASRQRSYNQPQHF
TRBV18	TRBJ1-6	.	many	TGTGCCAGCTCACAACAGACAGGCTGGTCCTATAATTCACCCCTCCACTTT	CASSQQTGWSYNSPLHF
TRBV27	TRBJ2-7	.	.	TGTGCCAGCAGGTTGGGAAAGTCCTACGAGCAGTACTTC	CASRLGKSYEQYF
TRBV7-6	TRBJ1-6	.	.	TGTGCCAGCAGCTTATCCTATCCGGGAGAATTTAATTCACCCCTCCACTTT	CASSLSYPGEFNSPLHF
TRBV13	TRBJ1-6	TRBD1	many	TGTGCCAGCAGCTTAGACGGGACAGGGGGTTCACCCCTCCACTTT	CASSLDGTGGSPLHF
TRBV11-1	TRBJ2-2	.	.	TGTGCCAGCAGCCAGTTAGGGGGAGGGGACACCGGGGAGCTGTTTTTT	CASSQLGGGDTGELFF
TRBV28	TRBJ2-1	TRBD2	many	TGTGCCAGCAGCCCCAGCGGGGGGGCCCACAATGAGCAGTTCTTC	CASSPSGGAHNEQFF
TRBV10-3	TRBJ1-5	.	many	TGTGCCACCAAAGACAGTGATGACAATCAGCCCCAGCATTTT	CATKDSDDNQPQHF
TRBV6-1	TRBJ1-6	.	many	TGTGCCAGCAGTCGCTACGGGGTCGAGGAATCACCCCTCCACTTT	CASSRYGVEESPLHF
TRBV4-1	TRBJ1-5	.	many	TGCGCCAGCAGCCAAGGGGGGGGGGCCGCTCAGCCCCAGCATTTT	CASSQGGGAAQPQHF
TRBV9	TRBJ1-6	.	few	TGTGCCAGCAGCGTAGAAGAGGGAAGCATGGGTTCACCCCTCCACTTT	CASSVEEGSMGSPLHF
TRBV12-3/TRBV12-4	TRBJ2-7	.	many	TGTGCCAGCAGTTTAGGTATGGCGGCCCCGTATCGAGAGCAGTACTTC	CASSLGMAAPYREQYF
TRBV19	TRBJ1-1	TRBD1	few	TGTGCCAGGGGGGGACAGGGGACCTCCAGCACTGAAGCTTTCTTT	CARGGQGTSSTEAFF
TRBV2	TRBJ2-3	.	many	.	CASSNRGFLADTQYF
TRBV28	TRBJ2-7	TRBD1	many	TGTGCCAGCAGTTCCCTCGACAGGGTAAAATTAGGAGGCTACGAGCAGTACTTC	CASSSLDRVKLGGYEQYF
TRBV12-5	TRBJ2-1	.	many	TGTGCTAGTGGTCTTTGGAGGGGGGGCGCGGGGGAGCAGTTCTTC	CASGLWRGGAGEQFF
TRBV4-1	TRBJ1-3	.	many	TGCGCCAGCAGCCAAGCCGGGGCACCGTTGGGCACTGGAAACACCATATATTTT	CASSQAGAPLGTGNTIYF
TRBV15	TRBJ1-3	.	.	TGTGCCACCAGCAGAGATACTTTCCGCTCTGGAAACACCATATATTTT	CATSRDTFRSGNTIYF
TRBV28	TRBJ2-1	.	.	TGTGCCAGCAGCCTCCTCTGGGCTGAGCAGTTCTTC	CASSLLWAEQFF
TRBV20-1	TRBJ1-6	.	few	TGCAGTGCTAGAGATTCGGCAGGGGTGACCCTCCACTTT	CSARDSAGVTLHF
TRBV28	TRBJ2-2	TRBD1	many	TGTGCCAGCAGTTTAACAGGGGTGAGGGCCGGGGAGCTGTTTTTT	CASSLTGVRAGELFF
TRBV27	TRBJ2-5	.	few	TGTGCCAGCAGTTTTGGGACAACCCAAGAGACCCAGTACTTC	CASSFGTTQETQYF
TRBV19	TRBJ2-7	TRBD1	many	TGTGCCAGTAGTCTCGGGACAGCATCAACCTACGAGCAGTACTTC	CASSLGTASTYEQYF
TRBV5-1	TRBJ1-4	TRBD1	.	TGCGTCAGCAGCCCGGGACAGGGGGAAAAACTGTTTTTT	CVSSPGQGEKLFF
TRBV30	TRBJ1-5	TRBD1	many	TGTGCCTCCCGGACAGGACCTCATAGCAATCAGCCCCAGCATTTT	CASRTGPHSNQPQHF
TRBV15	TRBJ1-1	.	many	TGTGCCACCAGCAGGACTCTCGTCCCCCCTGAAGCTTTCTTT	CATSRTLVPPEAFF
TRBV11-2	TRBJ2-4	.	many	TGTGCCAGCAGCTTAGCGGGGGGTAGACAGGGCCCAAACATTCAGTACTTC	CASSLAGGRQGPNIQYF
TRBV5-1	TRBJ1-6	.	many	TGCGCCAGCAGCCCCCCCGAGACGGTGGATTCACCCCTCCACTTT	CASSPPETVDSPLHF
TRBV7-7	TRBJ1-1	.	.	TGTGCTAGCAGCCCAATTTCGGCATCCGAAGCTTTCTTT	CASSPISASEAFF
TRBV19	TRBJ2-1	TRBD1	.	TGTGCCAGTAGTATAGATACGGACGGACAGGGACAGGAGCAGTTCTTC	CASSIDTDGQGQEQFF
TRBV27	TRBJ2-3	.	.	TGTGCCAGCAGTTCTAACCAGATCCGACTATATACGCAGTATTTT	CASSSNQIRLYTQYF
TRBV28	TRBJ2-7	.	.	TGTGCCAGCAGTTTCAATGGGGAGATGTACGAGCAGTACTTC	CASSFNGEMYEQYF
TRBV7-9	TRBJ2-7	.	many	TGTGCCAGCAGCCCGATCGCGCCTACCTACGAGCAGTACTTC	CASSPIAPTYEQYF
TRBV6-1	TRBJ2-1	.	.	TGTGCCAGCCCCACCCACTACCCCCGTACAGGGAAGGGCTTCTACAATGAGCAGTTCTTC	CASPTHYPRTGKGFYNEQFF
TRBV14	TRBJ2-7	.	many	TGTGCCAGCAGCCAAGAGTCCAGTATCTACTACGAGCAGTACTTC	CASSQESSIYYEQYF
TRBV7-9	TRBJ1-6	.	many	TGTGCCAGCAGCTTAGTGCCTAGCGGGGTAGTATACTCACCCCTCCACTTT	CASSLVPSGVVYSPLHF
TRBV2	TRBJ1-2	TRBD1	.	TGTGCCAGCAGTCTACAGGGGGGACTCTATGGCTACACCTTC	CASSLQGGLYGYTF
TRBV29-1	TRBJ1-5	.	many	TGCAGCGTTTCAGGGGACGGTCAGCCCCAGCATTTT	CSVSGDGQPQHF
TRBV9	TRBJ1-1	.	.	TGTGCCAGCAGCGTAGTGTCGGGAGAAGCTTTCTTT	CASSVVSGEAFF
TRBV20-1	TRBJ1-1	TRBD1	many	TGCAGTGCTAGGCGTCCGGGACAGGGGATATCCACTGAAGCTTTCTTT	CSARRPGQGISTEAFF
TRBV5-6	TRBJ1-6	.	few	TGTGCCAGCAGCTTGGACGGGCTCTATAATTCACCCCTCCACTTT	CASSLDGLYNSPLHF
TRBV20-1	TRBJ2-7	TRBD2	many	TGCAGTGCTAGAGATTTAGGACTAGCGAGCGGCGAGCAGTACTTC	CSARDLGLASGEQYF